The 9 T cell receptor beta chains in this list originate from one sample, sequenced in a study of blood T cell repertoires in COVID-19. This table comes from immunoSEQ multiplex PCR, and its TCRdb copy is limited to in-frame clones, with some not included. The sample carries around 21,000 clones, approximately 90% recorded once. The sequencing input was peripheral blood. The receptors stem from a human donor with active COVID-19. The donor label of this sample is uncertain.

This chain links TRBV4-2 with TRBJ2-7, with D perhaps matching TRBD1 (5 bases). Germline assignment: CDR1 LGHNA and CDR2 YNFKEQ. V lost 1 base and J lost 5, with 12 bases in between. This CDR3 has 14 residues. DNA for the CDR3: TGTGCCAGCAGCCAAGCGCGCAGGGAAAACGAGCAGTACTTC. Residues: CASSQARRENEQYF.

Comment on this clone: The junction differs from germline at one of its ends, possibly a read error. This same CDR3 is encoded by further DNA sequences in the sample. The chain couples TRBV3-1 (or the pseudogene TRBV3-2) to TRBJ1-1; D is possibly TRBD1 (6 bases). CDR3 length: 17 residues. Germline lookup yields CDR1 LGHDT and CDR2 YNNKEL (reference sequence). The chain's CDR3 is CASSQDHRAGAGTEAFF. As DNA, the CDR3 is TGTGCCAGCAGCCAAGATCACAGGGCAGGGGCAGGCACTGAAGCCTTCTTT.

The V and J genes are TRBV6-2 or TRBV6-3 and TRBJ1-5; D not resolved. Between the trimmed V and J ends, which lost 5 bases and 0 bases, there was a span of 11 bases. Germline V gene lookup returns CDR1 MNHEY and CDR2 SVGEGT. CDR3 length: 15 residues. CDR3 nucleotides: TGTGCCAGCAGTACTGGAGCCTATAGCAATCAGCCCCAGCATTTT. Amino acid sequence: CASSTGAYSNQPQHF.

This chain joins TRBV19 and TRBJ1-2; D unresolved. V was pared by 1 base and J by 4 bases, with 7 bases between. This CDR3 contains 13 residues. Germline assignment: CDR1 LNHDA and CDR2 SQIVND (reference sequence). CDR3 DNA: TGTGCCAGTAGTATAGGGCGGGTCTATGGCTACACCTTC. Encoded protein: CASSIGRVYGYTF.

This chain links TRBV2 with TRBJ2-5; 9 bases are shared with TRBD2. The germline V gene has CDR1 SNHLY and CDR2 FYNNEI. The length of the CDR3 is 16 residues. The V and J ends lost 3 bases and 5 bases, in that order; junction bases with no gene match: 10. In nucleotides, the CDR3 is TGTGCCAGCAGTGAGGCGGAGGGACTAGCCAAGGAGACCCAGTACTTC. Translation gives CASSEAEGLAKETQYF.

The J gene is TRBJ2-1, the V gene TRBV10-3, with a possible D match to TRBD1 (5 bases). Germline V gene sequence: CDR1 ENHRY, CDR2 SYGVKD. This CDR3 is built from 15 residues. V shed 7 bases and J shed 6 bases, with 19 bases lying between them. This CDR3 reads CAITQAGPQGNEQFF. The DNA of the CDR3 is TGTGCCATCACCCAGGCCGGGCCTCAGGGCAATGAGCAGTTCTTC.

The count of this clone is one. The same CDR3 is also encoded by other DNA sequences in this sample. The chain recombines TRBV18 with TRBJ2-1; the D is unclear. Deletions cut 3 bases from V and 9 bases from J, with 15 bases between. CDR1 KGHSH and CDR2 LQKENI come from the germline V gene. The CDR3 contains 14 residues. CDR3 in amino acids: CASSPGQKLSEQFF. CDR3 bases: TGTGCCAGCTCACCGGGCCAGAAGTTGAGTGAGCAGTTCTTC.

The chain is built from TRBV15 and TRBJ2-7; a weak D match, TRBD1 (6 bases). Trimming removed 2 bases from V and 3 bases from J, with 17 bases in between. CDR1 and CDR2 (germline): LNHNV, YYDKDF (reference sequence). The CDR3 has 16 residues. The CDR3: CATSRSRGKGDYEQYF. CDR3 in DNA: TGTGCCACCAGCAGATCGAGGGGGAAGGGGGACTACGAGCAGTACTTC.

In its sample, this clone was seen a few times. Here the CDR3 reads CASSLARDRGRSYGYTF. For the CDR3, the DNA is TGTGCCAGCAGCTTGGCCCGAGACAGGGGGCGATCATATGGCTACACCTTC. The V call is TRBV5-4, the J call TRBJ1-2; TRBD1 aligns across 10 bases. This CDR3 has 17 residues. The V segment lost 0 bases and the J segment 5 bases; nucleotides outside the gene matches: 10. In germline, CDR1 is SGHNT, CDR2 YYREEE (reference sequence).